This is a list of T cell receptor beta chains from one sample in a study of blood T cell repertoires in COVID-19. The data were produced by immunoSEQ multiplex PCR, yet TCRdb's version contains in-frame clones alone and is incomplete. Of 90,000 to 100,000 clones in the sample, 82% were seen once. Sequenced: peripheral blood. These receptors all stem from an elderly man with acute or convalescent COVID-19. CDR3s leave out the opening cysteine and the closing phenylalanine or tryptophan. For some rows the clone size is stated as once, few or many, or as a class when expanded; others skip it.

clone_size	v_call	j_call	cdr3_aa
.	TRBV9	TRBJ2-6	ASTPQGSGANVLT
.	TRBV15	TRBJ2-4	ATSRDLAGGGKNIQY
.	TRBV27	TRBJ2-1	ASSLLTSGKSAYEQF
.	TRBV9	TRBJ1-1	ASSVRDSKVAEAF
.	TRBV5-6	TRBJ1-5	ASSSGQGAYNQPQH
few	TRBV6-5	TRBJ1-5	ASSPNRNQPQH
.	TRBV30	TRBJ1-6	AWSASPTSYSPLH
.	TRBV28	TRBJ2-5	ASSPQAGGGETQY
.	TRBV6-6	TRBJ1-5	ASSYQQGVGQPQH
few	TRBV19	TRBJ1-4	ASSMGGRTREKLF
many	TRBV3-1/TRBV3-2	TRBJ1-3	ASSQSTGNTIY
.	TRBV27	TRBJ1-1	ASSLRGWNTEAF
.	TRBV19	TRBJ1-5	ASSIDTFNQPQH
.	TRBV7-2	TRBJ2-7	ASSLTGGEQY
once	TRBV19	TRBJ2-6	ASSLRQGFSGANVLT
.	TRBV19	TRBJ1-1	ASSLSGTGNTEAF
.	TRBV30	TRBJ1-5	AWGLGQFNQPQH
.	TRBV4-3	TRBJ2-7	ASSYRTSGSPYEQY
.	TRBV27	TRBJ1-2	ASSFTGNYGYT
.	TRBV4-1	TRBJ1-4	ASSQVGGVANEKLF
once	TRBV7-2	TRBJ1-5	ASSNRQSNQPQH
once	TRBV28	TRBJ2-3	ASSLSHTDTQY
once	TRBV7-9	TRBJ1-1	ASRKTGKNTEAF
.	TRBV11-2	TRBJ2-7	ASSLQQGAPYEQY
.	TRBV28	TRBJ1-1	ASSPWTGGFQEAF
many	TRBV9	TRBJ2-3	ASSVDGVGASDTQY
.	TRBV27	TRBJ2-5	ASSSRGPGETQY
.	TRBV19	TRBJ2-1	ASSEGLAGHNEQF
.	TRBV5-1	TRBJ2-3	ASTRLGGSTDTQY
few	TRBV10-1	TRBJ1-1	ASRGTGNTEAF
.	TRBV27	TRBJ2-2	ASSRWTATNTGELF
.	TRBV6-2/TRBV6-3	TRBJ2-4	ASSWVQGATKNIQY
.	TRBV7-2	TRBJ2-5	ASSLGVAGSFGETQY
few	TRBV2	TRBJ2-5	ASNPGSPETQY
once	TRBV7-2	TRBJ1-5	ASSLGAGQNQPQH
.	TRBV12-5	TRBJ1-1	ASGSYTGLNTEAF
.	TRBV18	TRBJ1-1	ASSPPGAENTEAF
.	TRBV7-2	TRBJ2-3	ASSYVGLRAGGQDTQY
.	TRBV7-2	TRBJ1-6	ASRSRQGANSPLH
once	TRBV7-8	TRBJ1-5	ASSPRQNPNQPQH
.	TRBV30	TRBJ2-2	AWSVLVLAGGELF
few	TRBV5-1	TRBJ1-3	ASSLTGTGTGNTIY
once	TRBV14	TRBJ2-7	ASSQDRGQGLYEQY
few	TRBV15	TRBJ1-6	ATSRDLKGVTSPLH
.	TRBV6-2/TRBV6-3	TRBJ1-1	ASSFPNTEAF
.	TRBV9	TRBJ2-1	ASSANLLNEQF
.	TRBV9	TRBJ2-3	ASSVRAGTFTDTQY
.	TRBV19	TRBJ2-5	ASSTRGQGPETQY
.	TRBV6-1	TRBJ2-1	ASSEFRGSSYNEQF
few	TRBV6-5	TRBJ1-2	ASVPDFGGSYT
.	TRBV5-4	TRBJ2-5	ASSQPKQGGLETQY